This T cell receptor (beta chain) was found in a study of blood T cell repertoires in COVID-19. The germline V gene has CDR1 SEHNR and CDR2 FQNEAQ (reference sequence). V was shortened by 4 bases and J by 5 bases, with 11 bases between the two germline ends. This CDR3 is 13 amino acids long. This table comes from immunoSEQ multiplex PCR, and its TCRdb copy is limited to in-frame clones, with some not included. The profile shows 250,000 to 350,000 clones, about four fifths of them singletons. This TCR came from a human donor with COVID-19, enrolled during active disease. The donor label of this sample is uncertain. The sequencing sample was made of peripheral blood. This sequence joins TRBV7-9 and TRBJ1-1; D unclear. CDR3 nucleotide sequence: TGTGCCAGCAGCTCCCGGGGTTTTACTGAAGCTTTCTTT. This translates into CASSSRGFTEAFF. Looking up the rest from reference TRBV7-9 and TRBJ1-1 gives the full variable domain: DTGVSQNPRHKITKRGQNVTFRCDPISEHNRLYWYRQTLGQGPEFLTYFQNEAQLEKSRLLSDRFSAERPKGSFSTLEIQRTEQGDSAMYLCASSSRGFTEAFFGQGTRLTVV.